Below, 21 T cell receptor beta chains from the same sample are listed, as sequenced in a study of cytomegalovirus exposure and HLA in healthy donors. This PCR relied on a set of 60 Vbeta primers and 13 Jbeta primers. TCRdb's copy holds only in-frame clones and misses some; the assay was immunoSEQ multiplex PCR. The clone table shows 100,000 to 150,000 clones, with the ten largest holding roughly 1.4%. Sequenced sample: PBMCs. These receptors originate from a woman between 40 and 55 years old in good health and CMV-seronegative.

This sequence joins TRBV29-1 and TRBJ1-1, with 7 nucleotides matching TRBD1. CDR3 length: 12 amino acids. Germline CDR1 and CDR2: SQVTM and ANQGSEA. V was clipped by 6 bases and J by 4 bases; unmatched bases: 5. The CDR3 spells CSVRGQGTEAFF. The CDR3 region has the DNA TGCAGCGTGAGGGGGCAGGGCACTGAAGCTTTCTTT.

The V call is TRBV18, the J call TRBJ1-1; 8 bases line up with TRBD1. Losses at the gene ends were 5 bases for V and 3 bases for J; bases not matched to a gene: 8. The CDR3 sequence is 15 residues long. CDR1 is KGHSH and CDR2 is LQKENI in the germline V gene. CDR3 region: CASSSRQGRDTEAFF. The CDR3, as DNA: TGTGCCAGCTCATCGAGACAGGGGAGGGACACTGAAGCTTTCTTT. Full variable domain (rest looked up from reference TRBV18 and TRBJ1-1): NAGVMQNPRHLVRRRGQEARLRCSPMKGHSHVYWYRQLPEEGLKFMVYLQKENIIDESGMPKERFSAEFPKEGPSILRIQQVVRGDSAAYFCASSSRQGRDTEAFFGQGTRLTVV.

J is TRBJ1-3 and V is TRBV12-5; 8 bases are a match to TRBD1. V shed 1 base, J shed 1 base, and the junction held 15 bases outside the gene matches. This CDR3 has 20 residues. Per the germline V gene, CDR1 is LGHNT and CDR2 is FRNRAP. This CDR3 is CASGLARSGAGGGSGNTIYF. The CDR3 nucleotides are TGTGCTAGTGGTTTGGCCCGATCGGGGGCAGGGGGCGGATCTGGAAACACCATATATTTT. Supplemented by reference TRBV12-5 and TRBJ1-3, the full variable domain reads DARVTQTPRHKVTEMGQEVTMRCQPILGHNTVFWYRQTMMQGLELLAYFRNRAPLDDSGMPKDRFSAEMPDATLATLKIQPSEPRDSAVYFCASGLARSGAGGGSGNTIYFGEGSWLTVV.

The genes are TRBV7-9 and TRBJ2-3, with 7 bases matching TRBD2. The CDR3 is 14 residues long. Losses at the gene ends were 8 bases for V and 3 bases for J; bases not matched to a gene: 8. The germline CDR1 and CDR2 sequences are SEHNR and FQNEAQ (reference sequence). The CDR3 protein is CASFGSGGTDTQYF. CDR3 sequence (DNA): TGTGCCAGCTTCGGGTCGGGGGGAACAGATACGCAGTATTTT.

The chain is built from TRBV5-3 and TRBJ1-2; perhaps TRBD1 as D (5 bases). TRBV5-3 is reported as an ORF; its role is uncertain. With 1 base removed from V and 6 bases from J, the gap between germline ends came to 16 bases. The CDR3 spans 15 residues. The chain's CDR3 is CARSLKLAGLNGYTF. The CDR3 nucleotides are TGTGCCAGAAGCTTGAAGTTGGCAGGGCTTAATGGCTACACCTTC.

CDR3 loop: CASMSAGWGEQYV. The DNA for the CDR3 is TGTGCCAGCATGAGTGCAGGGTGGGGGGAGCAGTACGTC. The V and J genes are TRBV5-6 and TRBJ2-7, with D perhaps being TRBD1 or TRBD2 (5 bases each). The CDR3 runs to 13 residues. The V end lost 6 bases, the J end lost 7 bases, and 17 bases lay between the germline ends. CDR1 and CDR2 (germline): SGHDT, YYEEEE.

The V call is TRBV6-1, the J call TRBJ1-2, with D unclear. The CDR3 consists of 14 residues. The germline gives CDR1 MNHNS, CDR2 SASEGT. V was shortened by 0 bases and J by 2 bases, with 7 bases between the two germline ends. The CDR3 nucleotides are TGTGCCAGCAGTGAAGCGACGAGGAACTATGGCTACACCTTC. Its protein product is CASSEATRNYGYTF.

The chain links TRBV7-8 to TRBJ1-2; TRBD1 agrees at 11 bases. The V gene's germline CDR1 is SGHVS and CDR2 FQNEAQ. With 8 bases clipped from V and 6 bases from J, the junction kept 11 bases outside the gene matches. This CDR3 is 15 amino acids long. Written as DNA, the CDR3 is TGTGCCAGCGTCGATTGGGACAGGGGGAAGGATGGCTACACCTTC. This encodes CASVDWDRGKDGYTF.

This chain uses TRBV7-9 with TRBJ2-3, with a tentative D call TRBD2 (7 bases). Germline V gene data show CDR1 as SEHNR and CDR2 as FQNEAQ (reference sequence). CDR3 length equals 16 residues. The V end was cut by 1 base, the J end by 7 bases, with 18 bases between. The CDR3 bases are TGTGCCAGCAGCTTAGGGGGGGGCGGTGGAGGGTATACGCAGTATTTT. Translating gives CASSLGGGGGGYTQYF.

This chain uses TRBV18 with TRBJ2-3, with 9 bases lining up with TRBD1. J lost 4 bases, V lost 6 bases, and 14 bases had no gene match. Germline values: CDR1 KGHSH, CDR2 LQKENI. There are 17 residues in the CDR3. CDR3 DNA: TGTGCCAGCTCGTTGACAGGGGGAGACACTAGCGCAGATACGCAGTATTTT. It yields the protein CASSLTGGDTSADTQYF. Full variable domain (remainder filled in from reference TRBV18 and TRBJ2-3): NAGVMQNPRHLVRRRGQEARLRCSPMKGHSHVYWYRQLPEEGLKFMVYLQKENIIDESGMPKERFSAEFPKEGPSILRIQQVVRGDSAAYFCASSLTGGDTSADTQYFGPGTRLTVL.

The chain recombines TRBV7-2 with TRBJ1-4, with TRBD1 identical over 10 bases. This CDR3 region has 15 residues. J lost 7 bases, V lost 3 bases, and 5 bases had no gene match. Germline V gives CDR1 SGHTA, CDR2 FQGNSA. The CDR3 DNA is TGTGCCAGCAGCTTTACCGGGACAGGGGCTGAAAAACTGTTTTTT. Translated: CASSFTGTGAEKLFF.

The chain carries TRBV7-2 and TRBJ1-2, with D perhaps TRBD1 (6 bases). This CDR3 is built from 15 residues. V was cut by 1 base and J by 2 bases, with 11 bases left in between. CDR1 and CDR2 (germline): SGHTA, FQGNSA. The chain's CDR3 is CASSLVGAVNYGYTF. The CDR3 nucleotides are TGTGCCAGCAGCTTAGTGGGGGCAGTGAACTATGGCTACACCTTC. Full variable domain (rest looked up from reference TRBV7-2 and TRBJ1-2): GAGVSQSPSNKVTEKGKDVELRCDPISGHTALYWYRQSLGQGLEFLIYFQGNSAPDKSGLPSDRFSAERTGGSVSTLTIQRTQQEDSAVYLCASSLVGAVNYGYTFGSGTRLTVV.

The CDR3 reads CASSYLPGPGNYGYTF. The CDR3 DNA follows: TGTGCCAGCAGTTACCTCCCCGGCCCGGGGAACTATGGCTACACCTTC. This rearrangement joins TRBV6-5 to TRBJ1-2; D remains unclear. Trimming took off 2 bases at V and 2 bases at J, with 15 bases between the two ends. The V gene's germline CDR1 is MNHEY and CDR2 SVGAGI. The CDR3 contains 16 residues.

The gene calls are TRBV10-3 and TRBJ2-2, with D possibly being TRBD1 (5 bases). V was cut by 4 bases and J by 1 base, with 13 bases left in between. CDR1 and CDR2 from the germline V gene are ENHRY and SYGVKD. The CDR3 consists of 16 residues. The CDR3: CAISGTPPKNTGELFF. The DNA of the CDR3 is TGTGCCATCAGTGGGACACCGCCTAAGAACACCGGGGAGCTGTTTTTT.

The chain joins TRBV28 to TRBJ1-1; no clear D. With 9 bases removed from V and 0 bases from J, the gap between germline ends came to 11 bases. CDR1 and CDR2 from the germline V gene are MDHEN and SYDVKM. This CDR3 is 13 amino acids long. The CDR3 spells CASLRVMNTEAFF. The CDR3 region has the DNA TGTGCCAGTTTGAGGGTCATGAACACTGAAGCTTTCTTT. The complete variable domain, with remaining parts taken from reference TRBV28 and TRBJ1-1, reads DVKVTQSSRYLVKRTGEKVFLECVQDMDHENMFWYRQDPGLGLRLIYFSYDVKMKEKGDIPEGYSVSREKKERFSLILESASTNQTSMYLCASLRVMNTEAFFGQGTRLTVV.

The rearrangement joins TRBV5-1 to TRBJ1-3; 9 bases agree with TRBD1. V dropped 0 bases and J dropped 0; count of bases not matched to a gene: 4. The CDR3 length is 17 residues. Germline V gene sequence: CDR1 SGHRS, CDR2 YFSETQ. CDR3 sequence reads: CASSLAGTGLSGNTIYF. CDR3 nucleotides: TGCGCCAGCAGCTTGGCTGGGACAGGGCTCTCTGGAAACACCATATATTTT.

The rearrangement joins TRBV5-4 to TRBJ2-3; no definite D call. This CDR3 has 16 residues. Trimming took off 0 bases at V and 0 bases at J, with 11 bases between the two ends. Germline assignment: CDR1 SGHNT and CDR2 YYREEE (reference sequence). The CDR3 reads CASSLARVRSTDTQYF. The CDR3 coding sequence is TGTGCCAGCAGCTTGGCCCGGGTCCGCAGCACAGATACGCAGTATTTT.

The chain is built from TRBV7-3 and TRBJ2-2; 7 bases align to TRBD2. V shed 2 bases, J shed 4 bases, and the junction held 1 base outside the gene matches. The CDR3 runs to 14 residues. CDR1 SGHTA and CDR2 FQGTGA come from the germline V gene. The CDR3 reads CASSLGGVTGELFF. CDR3 sequence (DNA): TGTGCCAGCAGCTTAGGGGGGGTCACCGGGGAGCTGTTTTTT.

With regard to this clone: Sequence at one end of the junction differs from germline and may be a read error. The gene calls are TRBV7-7 and TRBJ1-2, with TRBD1 matching over 8 bases. Germline values: CDR1 SSHAT, CDR2 FNYEAQ (reference sequence). The CDR3 runs to 16 residues. CDR3: CASSLHNRGRLYGYTF. The CDR3 bases are TGTGCTAGCAGCTTACATAACAGGGGGAGACTCTATGGCTACACCTTC.

This chain connects TRBV5-1 to TRBJ2-3; 10 bases map to TRBD1. This CDR3 has 15 amino acids. J was trimmed by 6 bases and V by 4 bases; bases with no gene match: 8. CDR1 is SGHRS and CDR2 is YFSETQ in the germline V gene. The chain's CDR3 is CASSPTGTGADTQYF. The DNA for the CDR3 is TGCGCCAGCAGCCCGACGGGGACAGGGGCCGATACGCAGTATTTT. The entire variable domain, with the rest obtained from reference TRBV5-1 and TRBJ2-3, is as follows: KAGVTQTPRYLIKTRGQQVTLSCSPISGHRSVSWYQQTPGQGLQFLFEYFSETQRNKGNFPGRFSGRQFSNSRSEMNVSTLELGDSALYLCASSPTGTGADTQYFGPGTRLTVL.

DNA for the CDR3: TGTGCCAGCAGTTTATCGCTAGCGGGGGGCCAAGAGACCCAGTACTTC. This gives the protein CASSLSLAGGQETQYF. This sequence joins TRBV27 and TRBJ2-5, with 11 bases identical to TRBD2. This CDR3 comprises 16 residues. V trimming: 0 bases; J trimming: 1 base; junction bases outside the gene matches: 1. Germline V gene lookup returns CDR1 MNHEY and CDR2 SMNVEV (reference sequence).